This TCR beta chain was observed in a study of human T cells and chemical hapten exposure. Study information: 2% DPC applied to a 2 cm by 2 cm arm area sensitized donors.

The library attached unique molecular identifiers to individual cDNA molecules. A single record per CDR3 protein comes from TCRdb applying MiXCR to the RACE reads. The data show tens of thousands of distinct CDR3 sequences, approximately 12% seen once. Germline V gene lookup returns CDR1 SGHTA and CDR2 FQGNSA. CDR3 length: 18 amino acids. Trimming left V 1 base short and J 0 bases short, with 13 bases between. Study-level points and caveats: Expanded TCRs grouped into significantly more large CDR3 similarity clusters than controls produced.

Indicated time point: patch test 1, 2 weeks after DPC sensitization. Regarding treatment: therapeutic diphenylcyclopropenone sensitization with weekly scalp DPC. Total RNA was isolated from whole blood that had not been fractionated. Note on this clonotype: Its cognate antigen is unknown.

The V gene is TRBV7-2, the J gene TRBJ2-6; no definite D call. The sequences come from whole blood, collected in connection with sensitization to the hapten diphenylcyclopropenone (DPC). The source is a woman aged 45-65 years with alopecia areata. Some clones in this sample may be carry-over from other donors' samples. The CDR3 reads CASSLEAGILSGANVLTF. CDR3 DNA: TGTGCCAGCAGCTTAGAGGCAGGTATCCTCTCTGGGGCCAACGTCCTGACTTTC.